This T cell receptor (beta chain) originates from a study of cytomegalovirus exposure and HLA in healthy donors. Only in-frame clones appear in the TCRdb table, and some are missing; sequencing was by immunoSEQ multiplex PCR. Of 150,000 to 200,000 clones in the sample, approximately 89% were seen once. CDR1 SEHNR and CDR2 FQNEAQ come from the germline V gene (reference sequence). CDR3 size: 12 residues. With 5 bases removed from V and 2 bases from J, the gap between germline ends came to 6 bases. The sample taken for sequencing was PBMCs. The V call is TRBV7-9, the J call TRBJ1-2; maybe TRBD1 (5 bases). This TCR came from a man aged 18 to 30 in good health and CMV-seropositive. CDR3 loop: CASSQGNYGYTF. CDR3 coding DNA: TGTGCCAGCAGCCAGGGAAACTATGGCTACACCTTC.